The sequence of this TCR beta chain was determined in a study of vaccination and CD4 T cells after COVID-19. Treatment denoted: roughly 11-day PBMC culture with coronavirus spike peptide pools or control peptides (ViraFEST assay). At both days 3 and 7, half the medium was replaced with fresh IL-2 medium. This clonotype counts as hyperexpanded. Its cognate antigen is unknown. The ends were cut back, 3 bases at V and 2 bases at J, with 11 bases in the middle. CDR1 and CDR2 from the germline V gene are MGHDK and SYGVNS. There are 14 residues in the CDR3. Study results and limitations: Data came from relatively few convalescent patients and lacked early post-infection timepoints.

The Oncomine TCR Beta short-read assay was applied to DNA of cultured CD4+ T cells. Using its own MiXCR run on the PCR reads, TCRdb lists one record per CDR3 protein. The sample records over 25,000 distinct CDR3 sequences, about 60% being singletons. The chain recombines TRBV25-1 with TRBJ2-7; no clear D. The specimen comprised CD4+ T cells from blood, cultured in vitro, sampled after SARS-CoV-2 vaccination. The receptor comes from a human donor who received a COVID-19 vaccine. The CDR3 protein is CASSEGTLTYEQYF. In DNA form, the CDR3 reads TGTGCCAGCAGTGAGGGAACCCTGACCTACGAGCAGTACTTC.